These 13 T cell receptor beta chains were all obtained from the same sample, sequenced in a study of blood T cells in healthy people across ages (dated by TCRdb to 2013 to 2016). Libraries were made using 5' RACE. These reads were obtained on an Illumina HiSeq 2500. A second PCR of roughly 6 to 11 cycles was run with a J-beta primer mix and a sample-barcoded 5' primer. The public reads were run again by TCRdb, first through fastp at Q25 and then through MiXCR, and only productive beta chains were kept. When rows share a CDR3 protein, they turn into one entry using the most common DNA and genes. The sample table shows roughly 570,000 distinct CDR3 sequences, and approximately 25% are seen once. The top ten clonotypes cover less than 20% of the sample. The sequenced sample consisted of blood. Every receptor here comes from a woman between 65 and 79 years old in good health.

This chain connects TRBV5-1 to TRBJ2-1, with D possibly being TRBD2 (6 bases). The CDR3 extends over 15 amino acids. Looked up from germline, CDR1 is SGHRS and CDR2 is YFSETQ. Between the trimmed V and J ends, which lost 6 bases and 0 bases, there was a span of 13 bases. The DNA for the CDR3 is TGCGCCAGCACGGTGGGGGGAAGCTCCTACAATGAGCAGTTCTTC. Protein: CASTVGGSSYNEQFF.

This sequence joins TRBV19 and TRBJ1-4; D is possibly TRBD1 (6 bases). Germline CDR1 LNHDA, CDR2 SQIVND (reference sequence). The CDR3 covers 16 residues. V was cut by 3 bases and J by 4 bases, with 15 bases left in between. Written as DNA, the CDR3 is TGTGCCAGTAGTATCGGACAGCGAACGTTTAATGAAAAACTGTTTTTT. It is translated as CASSIGQRTFNEKLFF. The entire variable domain, with the rest obtained from reference TRBV19 and TRBJ1-4, is as follows: DGGITQSPKYLFRKEGQNVTLSCEQNLNHDAMYWYRQDPGQGLRLIYYSQIVNDFQKGDIAEGYSVSREKKESFPLTVTSAQKNPTAFYLCASSIGQRTFNEKLFFGSGTQLSVL.

The V gene is TRBV6-2 or TRBV6-3, the J gene TRBJ1-2; tentatively, D is TRBD1 (5 bases). Trimming left V 0 bases short and J 0 bases short, with 17 bases between. Germline CDR1 is MNHEY and CDR2 is SVGEGT. The CDR3 loop spans 18 amino acids. The DNA for the CDR3 is TGTGCCAGCAGTTACTCGGCGGGGCGGATTTCTGCTAACTATGGCTACACCTTC. It is translated as CASSYSAGRISANYGYTF.

The chain uses TRBV6-1 and TRBJ1-2; 7 bases line up with TRBD1. The CDR3 is 12 amino acids. V shed 6 bases and J 8 bases; nucleotides not matched to a gene: 6. Germline loops: CDR1 MNHNS, CDR2 SASEGT. CDR3 in amino acids: CASRTGADGYTF. The CDR3 nucleotides read TGTGCCAGCAGAACAGGGGCTGACGGCTACACCTTC.

This clonotype has more than one count but fewer than ten. V gene TRBV20-1 combines with J gene TRBJ2-5; 7 nucleotides match TRBD1. This CDR3 spans 15 amino acids. Germline CDR1 reads DFQATT; CDR2 reads SNEGSKA (reference sequence). V shed 4 bases, J shed 0 bases, and the junction held 8 bases outside the gene matches. The CDR3 spells CSANLGTDYQETQYF. The CDR3 DNA reads as TGCAGTGCTAACCTAGGGACAGATTACCAAGAGACCCAGTACTTC.

V is TRBV25-1 and J is TRBJ1-6, with D possibly TRBD1 on 5 matching bases. The CDR3 sequence is 14 residues long. From germline, CDR1 is MGHDK and CDR2 SYGVNS. The V and J ends lost 5 bases and 7 bases respectively, with 12 bases between them. CDR3 sequence (DNA): TGTGCCAGCAGTCCGCAGGGAGAAAATTCACCCCTCCACTTT. Translating it yields CASSPQGENSPLHF.

This clonotype was observed a few times. This chain connects TRBV29-1 to TRBJ2-4; 8 positions agree with TRBD2. Losses at the gene ends were 5 bases for V and 8 bases for J; bases not matched to a gene: 11. The CDR3 contains 14 residues. Germline V gene sequence: CDR1 SQVTM, CDR2 ANQGSEA. The CDR3 DNA sequence: TGCAGCGTTCGGCAGGCGGGGGGTAGGGACATTCAGTACTTC. Amino acid sequence: CSVRQAGGRDIQYF.

The gene calls are TRBV19 and TRBJ1-4; D uncertain. Germline V gene sequence: CDR1 LNHDA, CDR2 SQIVND (reference sequence). This CDR3 contains 13 residues. V was clipped by 4 bases and J by 8 bases, with 11 bases between them. Written as DNA, the CDR3 is TGTGCCAGTAGTAGTCACAAGGACGAAAAACTGTTTTTT. Its protein is CASSSHKDEKLFF.

This clonotype was seen at least ten times. The rearrangement uses TRBV2 and TRBJ2-7; D gene ambiguous. Germline lookup yields CDR1 SNHLY and CDR2 FYNNEI. The CDR3 is 12 residues long. V was shortened by 1 base and J by 3 bases, with 4 bases between the two germline ends. The CDR3 reads CASSEEGYEQYF. The CDR3 region has the DNA TGTGCCAGCAGTGAAGAGGGCTACGAGCAGTACTTC.

This sequence joins TRBV3-1 and TRBJ1-1; D is undetermined. Germline CDR1 reads LGHDT; CDR2 reads YNNKEL (reference sequence). V was clipped by 5 bases and J by 5 bases, with 15 bases between them. CDR3 length: 14 amino acids. The CDR3 DNA reads TGTGCCAGCAGCAAACGAGGCGGATTAACTGAAGCTTTCTTT. Translated: CASSKRGGLTEAFF. Together with reference TRBV3-1 and TRBJ1-1, the CDR3 gives the full variable domain: DTAVSQTPKYLVTQMGNDKSIKCEQNLGHDTMYWYKQDSKKFLKIMFSYNNKELIINETVPNRFSPKSPDKAHLNLHINSLELGDSAVYFCASSKRGGLTEAFFGQGTRLTVV.

The chain employs TRBV7-9 and TRBJ2-5, with 8 positions matching TRBD2. The DNA end is a closer match to TRBJ2-1, so the J assignment may be wrong. Germline-derived CDR1 and CDR2 are SEHNR and FQNEAQ (reference sequence). The CDR3 has 12 amino acids. The CDR3 is CASSSGGVEQFF. The DNA of the CDR3 is TGTGCCAGCAGCTCGGGGGGGGTTGAGCAGTTCTTC.

This clonotype came up a few times. This rearrangement joins TRBV7-2 to TRBJ2-5; 9 bases are shared with TRBD2. The DNA end favors TRBJ2-1, so the J call may be wrong. This CDR3 contains 15 residues. Looked up from germline, CDR1 is SGHTA and CDR2 is FQGNSA. Written as DNA, the CDR3 is TGTGCCAGCAGCTTAGACGCGGGGGGGCCCTATAAGCAGTTCTTC. Encoded protein: CASSLDAGGPYKQFF.

A few counts support this clonotype. The chain joins TRBV28 to TRBJ1-2, with unresolved D. There are 13 residues in the CDR3. CDR1 and CDR2 (germline): MDHEN, SYDVKM. The V and J ends lost 2 bases and 4 bases respectively, with 8 bases between them. The CDR3 nucleotides read TGTGCCAGCAGTTTACAGACGGGCTATGGCTACACCTTC. It translates to CASSLQTGYGYTF.